Presented here are 17 T cell receptor beta chains from one specimen sequenced in a study of CD8 T cells in Susac syndrome. Random hexamers were used to reverse transcribe the RNA input (roughly 0.5 to 1 ug). TCRdb re-called the immunoSEQ multiplex PCR reads with MiXCR, one entry per CDR3 protein. This sample has tens of thousands of distinct CDR3 sequences, with 95% to 96% found just once. Sequencing was carried out using CD4+ T cells from PBMCs. The receptors originated from a human donor with multiple sclerosis.

The chain employs TRBV6-1 and TRBJ1-6; no firm D call. The germline V and J ends were trimmed by 0 bases and 13 bases, with 10 bases remaining between them. Germline V lookup: CDR1 MNHNS, CDR2 SASEGT. The CDR3 is made up of 13 amino acids. The CDR3, as DNA: TGTGCCAGCAGTGAAGCCCCTCTTTCCCCCCTCCACTTT. Protein product: CASSEAPLSPLHF.

This clonotype was seen once. The chain joins TRBV5-1 to TRBJ1-1; D is ambiguous. Trimming removed 6 bases from V and 0 bases from J, with 12 bases in between. Germline V gene lookup returns CDR1 SGHRS and CDR2 YFSETQ. The CDR3 sequence is 14 residues long. DNA of the CDR3: TGCGCCAGCACCATGGCCCCTATGAACACTGAAGCTTTCTTT. It is translated as CASTMAPMNTEAFF.

This clonotype is a singleton in its sample. This chain joins TRBV4-1 and TRBJ2-7; D gene uncertain. Germline V gene sequence: CDR1 MGHRA, CDR2 YSYEKL. The CDR3 runs to 14 residues. Trimming took off 0 bases at V and 4 bases at J, with 10 bases between the two ends. The chain's CDR3 is CASSQDESSYEQYF. The CDR3 DNA sequence: TGCGCCAGCAGCCAAGATGAGTCATCATACGAGCAGTACTTC.

This chain connects TRBV28 to TRBJ2-1; TRBD1 aligns across 7 bases. Germline-derived CDR1 and CDR2 are MDHEN and SYDVKM. Losses at the gene ends were 3 bases for V and 7 bases for J; bases not matched to a gene: 9. The CDR3 is 15 amino acids. The CDR3 sequence: CASSFSLIRGNEQFF. In DNA form, the CDR3 reads TGTGCCAGCAGTTTTTCCCTCATCAGGGGGAATGAGCAGTTCTTC.

The chain is built from TRBV5-1 and TRBJ2-7, with D unresolved. With 4 bases removed from V and 0 bases from J, the gap between germline ends came to 5 bases. This CDR3 contains 12 residues. CDR1 is SGHRS, CDR2 YFSETQ, per germline. CDR3 sequence: CASSGNSYEQYF. The CDR3, as DNA: TGCGCCAGCAGCGGGAACTCCTACGAGCAGTACTTC.

The rearrangement joins TRBV12-3 or TRBV12-4 to TRBJ2-6, with a weak D call TRBD2 (5 bases). The CDR3 has 14 residues. Trimming cost V 5 bases and J 4 bases, with 9 bases left between them. The CDR3 bases are TGTGCCAGCAGTCCAGGCGGGGGGGCCAACGTCCTGACTTTC. Its translation: CASSPGGGANVLTF.

This chain connects TRBV5-4 to TRBJ2-3; 8 nucleotides line up with TRBD2. Germline V lookup: CDR1 SGHNT, CDR2 YYREEE (reference sequence). CDR3 length: 15 residues. The trim removed 4 bases at V and 2 bases at J, leaving 6 bases unmatched. CDR3 residues: CASSPRGADTDTQYF. The DNA for the CDR3 is TGTGCCAGCAGCCCGCGGGGGGCCGACACAGATACGCAGTATTTT.

The chain joins TRBV4-2 to TRBJ2-5; perhaps TRBD2 as D (6 bases). V gave up 0 bases and J gave up 8 bases, with 13 bases separating them. The CDR3 is made up of 14 amino acids. In germline, CDR1 is LGHNA, CDR2 YNFKEQ. CDR3 region: CASSQDPTSPTQYF. The CDR3 DNA reads TGTGCCAGCAGCCAAGATCCAACTAGCCCAACCCAGTACTTC.

V is TRBV6-2 or TRBV6-3 and J is TRBJ2-3; D gene uncertain. V dropped 4 bases and J dropped 4 bases, with 9 bases sitting between them. Germline CDR1 is MNHEY and CDR2 is SVGEGT. This CDR3 has 13 amino acids. CDR3 DNA: TGTGCCAGCAGTTGGGGTCCGGCAGATACGCAGTATTTT. Encoded protein: CASSWGPADTQYF.

V usage is TRBV2 and J usage is TRBJ2-7; 8 nucleotides align to TRBD2. Trimming at V came to 4 bases and at J to 6 bases, leaving 8 bases not matched to a gene. Germline lookup yields CDR1 SNHLY and CDR2 FYNNEI. This CDR3 has 14 residues. CDR3 sequence: CASSVLRGVSEQYF. For the CDR3, the DNA is TGTGCCAGCAGTGTATTGCGGGGGGTCTCCGAGCAGTACTTC.

V and J are TRBV20-1 and TRBJ2-5; TRBD1 is a possible D gene (6 bases). CDR1 is DFQATT, CDR2 SNEGSKA, per germline (reference sequence). Trimming took off 3 bases at V and 3 bases at J, with 11 bases between the two ends. The CDR3 consists of 13 residues. The DNA for the CDR3 is TGCAGTGCTAGTGTTTCAGGGGAAGAGACCCAGTACTTC. This translates into CSASVSGEETQYF.

CDR3 nucleotides: TGTGCCAGCAGGGCCCCCCCCGGGGCCCTCCACTTT. Translated, it gives CASRAPPGALHF. The V call is TRBV2, the J call TRBJ1-6, with D unclear. Germline values: CDR1 SNHLY, CDR2 FYNNEI. This CDR3 comprises 12 residues. Deletions cut 6 bases from V and 14 bases from J, with 14 bases between.

The chain joins TRBV27 to TRBJ2-3; no reliable D call. From germline, CDR1 is MNHEY and CDR2 SMNVEV (reference sequence). Trimming stripped 0 bases from V and 4 bases from J, with 8 bases between. The CDR3 extends over 14 amino acids. The DNA for the CDR3 is TGTGCCAGCAGTTTATCGTCTCGGTCAGATACGCAGTATTTT. Translated: CASSLSSRSDTQYF.

The chain links TRBV7-9 to TRBJ1-6; D gene unclear. The ends were cut back, 1 base at V and 9 bases at J, with 7 bases in the middle. This CDR3 region has 13 residues. The V gene's germline CDR1 is SEHNR and CDR2 FQNEAQ (reference sequence). CDR3 sequence: CASSLGASSPLHF. CDR3 DNA: TGTGCCAGCAGCTTAGGAGCCAGTTCACCCCTCCACTTT.

CDR3 residues: CASSKRDRDPSYEQYF. DNA of the CDR3: TGTGCCAGCAGCAAAAGGGACAGGGATCCCTCCTACGAGCAGTACTTC. The chain has TRBV21-1 and TRBJ2-7; TRBD1, as called in the table, went unchecked against the DNA. TRBV21-1 is listed as a pseudogene. There are 16 residues in the CDR3.

The chain uses TRBV7-9 and TRBJ2-5; the match to TRBD1 covers 7 bases. In germline, CDR1 is SEHNR, CDR2 FQNEAQ (reference sequence). CDR3 length equals 14 residues. With 5 bases clipped from V and 3 bases from J, the junction kept 6 bases outside the gene matches. CDR3 protein: CASSAGGRKETQYF. The CDR3 region has the DNA TGTGCCAGCAGCGCAGGGGGACGTAAAGAGACCCAGTACTTC.

A remark on this clonotype: The germline gene is not matched at one end of the junction; a read error may be the cause. J is TRBJ2-5 and V is TRBV7-7; tentative D call: TRBD2 (5 bases). Germline loops: CDR1 SSHAT, CDR2 FNYEAQ (reference sequence). The CDR3 runs 13 residues. The CDR3 DNA is TGTGCTAGCAGCCGGGGTTTGCTGGAGACCCAGTACTTC. It translates to CASSRGLLETQYF.